These 17 T cell receptor beta chains were sequenced from one sample in a study of blood T cell repertoires in COVID-19. Profiling relied on immunoSEQ multiplex PCR, and the TCRdb table lists in-frame clones only, not all of them. Found here are approximately 150,000 clones, roughly 90% of them singletons; the top ten hold 1.5% to 2%. Sequencing was done on a sample of peripheral blood. Source of these receptors: a human donor in a cohort sampled during active COVID-19.

The chain has TRBV3-1 (or the pseudogene TRBV3-2) and TRBJ1-4; 10 bases align to TRBD1. Trimming at V came to 4 bases and at J to 8 bases, leaving 7 bases not matched to a gene. Germline-derived CDR1 and CDR2 are LGHDT and YNNKEL (reference sequence). This CDR3 has 15 amino acids. CDR3 protein: CASSLGTGAGEKLFF. CDR3 sequence (DNA): TGTGCCAGCAGCCTAGGGACAGGGGCTGGGGAAAAACTGTTTTTT.

The J gene is TRBJ1-1, the V gene TRBV7-9; D possibly corresponds to TRBD1 (5 bases). Trimming stripped 1 base from V and 6 bases from J, with 15 bases between. Per germline, CDR1 SEHNR and CDR2 FQNEAQ (reference sequence). The CDR3 is 15 residues long. This chain's CDR3 is CASSLGAQGRSEAFF. The DNA for the CDR3 is TGTGCCAGCAGCTTAGGGGCGCAGGGAAGGTCTGAAGCTTTCTTT. Supplemented by reference TRBV7-9 and TRBJ1-1, the full variable domain reads DTGVSQNPRHKITKRGQNVTFRCDPISEHNRLYWYRQTLGQGPEFLTYFQNEAQLEKSRLLSDRFSAERPKGSFSTLEIQRTEQGDSAMYLCASSLGAQGRSEAFFGQGTRLTVV.

The chain has TRBV9 and TRBJ2-1; 13 bases line up with TRBD2. The length of the CDR3 is 17 residues. V trimming: 3 bases; J trimming: 3 bases; junction bases outside the gene matches: 6. From germline, CDR1 is SGDLS and CDR2 YYNGEE. CDR3 sequence reads: CASSATGTSGNYNEQFF. The CDR3 nucleotides are TGTGCCAGCAGCGCGACCGGGACTAGCGGGAACTACAATGAGCAGTTCTTC. Variable domain in full (rest from reference TRBV9 and TRBJ2-1): DSGVTQTPKHLITATGQRVTLRCSPRSGDLSVYWYQQSLDQGLQFLIQYYNGEERAKGNILERFSAQQFPDLHSELNLSSLELGDSALYFCASSATGTSGNYNEQFFGPGTRLTVL.

The chain couples TRBV29-1 to TRBJ1-1; D gene ambiguous. The germline V gene has CDR1 SQVTM and CDR2 ANQGSEA. The V end lost 7 bases, the J end lost 1 base, and 10 bases lay between the germline ends. The CDR3 sequence is 12 residues long. The CDR3 spells CSGANTNTEAFF. CDR3 DNA sequence: TGCAGCGGAGCCAATACGAACACTGAAGCTTTCTTT.

This clone was picked up one time. This chain joins TRBV9 and TRBJ1-1; D is possibly TRBD1 (6 bases). Looked up from germline, CDR1 is SGDLS and CDR2 is YYNGEE. Trimming removed 0 bases from V and 3 bases from J, with 9 bases in between. The CDR3 extends over 14 amino acids. The CDR3 spells CASSVDQGYTEAFF. CDR3 DNA: TGTGCCAGCAGCGTAGATCAGGGGTACACTGAAGCTTTCTTT.

The gene calls are TRBV5-1 and TRBJ2-3; 10 nucleotides agree with TRBD2. V lost 3 bases to trimming and J lost 5 bases; unmatched junction nucleotides: 9. The CDR3 totals 16 residues. Germline-derived CDR1 and CDR2 are SGHRS and YFSETQ. The CDR3 loop is CASSYPSSGGEDTQYF. The CDR3 DNA reads TGCGCCAGCAGCTACCCCTCTAGCGGGGGAGAAGATACGCAGTATTTT.

This sequence joins TRBV2 and TRBJ2-5, with TRBD1 matching over 7 bases. The germline CDR1 and CDR2 sequences are SNHLY and FYNNEI. Losses at the gene ends were 3 bases for V and 4 bases for J; bases not matched to a gene: 8. The CDR3 loop spans 15 amino acids. DNA for the CDR3: TGTGCCAGCAGTGATAACAGGGGAAGGAGAGAGACCCAGTACTTC. Its translation: CASSDNRGRRETQYF.

This chain joins TRBV19 and TRBJ2-7; D gene uncertain. CDR3 size: 15 residues. The V end lost 3 bases, the J end lost 2 bases, and 14 bases lay between the germline ends. CDR1 is LNHDA, CDR2 SQIVND, per germline (reference sequence). The CDR3 DNA follows: TGTGCCAGTAGTATCAGCCCAGGCCCAACCTACGAGCAGTACTTC. Protein: CASSISPGPTYEQYF. Supplemented by reference TRBV19 and TRBJ2-7, the full variable domain reads DGGITQSPKYLFRKEGQNVTLSCEQNLNHDAMYWYRQDPGQGLRLIYYSQIVNDFQKGDIAEGYSVSREKKESFPLTVTSAQKNPTAFYLCASSISPGPTYEQYFGPGTRLTVT.

The chain links TRBV4-1 to TRBJ1-6; tentatively, D is TRBD1 (6 bases). The CDR3 has 15 amino acids. V gave up 8 bases and J gave up 0 bases, with 11 bases separating them. In germline, CDR1 is MGHRA, CDR2 YSYEKL. The CDR3 protein is CASSDRSSYNSPLHF. The CDR3 region has the DNA TGCGCCAGCTCGGACAGATCCTCCTATAATTCACCCCTCCACTTT.

This clone has only a few counts. The chain couples TRBV7-9 to TRBJ2-1; a weak D match, TRBD1 (5 bases). Germline lookup yields CDR1 SEHNR and CDR2 FQNEAQ (reference sequence). The CDR3 consists of 13 residues. V was pared by 1 base and J by 8 bases, with 9 bases between. The chain's CDR3 is CASSLVVGDEQFF. CDR3 sequence (DNA): TGTGCCAGCAGCTTAGTCGTAGGGGATGAGCAGTTCTTC.

J is TRBJ1-4 and V is TRBV30; D not certain. Germline V gene sequence: CDR1 GTSNPN, CDR2 SVGIG (reference sequence). This CDR3 is 12 amino acids long. The germline V and J ends were trimmed by 4 bases and 3 bases, with 6 bases remaining between them. CDR3: CAWKAANEKLFF. The CDR3 region has the DNA TGTGCCTGGAAGGCGGCTAATGAAAAACTGTTTTTT.

The chain couples TRBV5-5 to TRBJ1-1; the D is unclear. CDR3 length: 13 amino acids. Germline CDR1 and CDR2: SGHKS and YYEKEE (reference sequence). With 1 base removed from V and 6 bases from J, the gap between germline ends came to 10 bases. The CDR3 bases are TGTGCCAGCAGCTTGTGGCAGAGGGCTGAAGCTTTCTTT. Residues: CASSLWQRAEAFF.

The CDR3 bases are TGTGCCAGCAGCCAAGGCCTCGACAGCAGGGAATACACTGAAGCTTTCTTT. Amino acids: CASSQGLDSREYTEAFF. This chain uses TRBV4-2 with TRBJ1-1, with a weak D call TRBD1 (5 bases). CDR1 is LGHNA, CDR2 YNFKEQ, per germline. V lost 1 base and J lost 3, with 18 bases in between. The CDR3 extends over 17 amino acids.

This chain uses TRBV7-5 with TRBJ1-1; whether TRBD1, the table's D call, matches the DNA was not checked. TRBV7-5 is recorded as a pseudogene. CDR3 length equals 14 residues. CDR3 region: CARSLVARNTEAFF. The CDR3 DNA reads as TGTGCCAGAAGCTTAGTGGCAAGGAACACTGAAGCTTTCTTT.

This chain connects TRBV6-6 to TRBJ2-5; 9 positions agree with TRBD1. The CDR3 consists of 15 residues. Germline loops: CDR1 MNHNY, CDR2 SVGAGI (reference sequence). V was pared by 6 bases and J by 4 bases, with 9 bases of the junction left unmatched. The DNA for the CDR3 is TGTGCCAGCAGGGGACAGGGAAAAACGCGAGAGACCCAGTACTTC. Translated, it gives CASRGQGKTRETQYF.

This clone was picked up one time. The J gene is TRBJ2-3, the V gene TRBV15; D unclear. The CDR3 has 13 amino acids. V shed 9 bases and J shed 0 bases, with 10 bases lying between them. Germline V gene lookup returns CDR1 LNHNV and CDR2 YYDKDF (reference sequence). CDR3 nucleotide sequence: TGTGCCACTCTTGAGGCAAGCACAGATACGCAGTATTTT. The encoded protein is CATLEASTDTQYF.

V is TRBV7-2 and J is TRBJ1-1; D is undetermined. The CDR3 runs to 15 residues. The V and J ends lost 1 base and 4 bases respectively, with 13 bases between them. In germline, CDR1 is SGHTA, CDR2 FQGNSA. The CDR3 DNA sequence: TGTGCCAGCAGCTTAGTTGGGCCGGGGATCACTGAAGCTTTCTTT. This encodes CASSLVGPGITEAFF.